This T cell receptor (beta chain) was sequenced in a study of shared clonotypes between healthy human individuals. Study donors comprised healthy, HIV-negative adults devoid of recent acute infection or vaccination. Remarks on this clone: Its antigen is not known.

The assay used deep level. Assay: immunoSEQ multiplex PCR; the TCRdb copy retains only in-frame clones and omits some. The table records over a million clones, approximately 78% of them present only once. The V gene's germline CDR1 is SGHVS and CDR2 FQNEAQ. Trimming shortened V by 1 base and J by 0 bases, and 12 bases separated the two germline ends. The CDR3 totals 16 residues. Overall study results and limits: Having only a few donors restricted how much genetic and exposure-history diversity was captured.

Sequenced input: memory CD4+ T cells from PBMCs. The sample's subset: CD45RA-negative fraction. This clonotype was sampled from a man aged 18 to 29 in good health. Some clones in this sample may be carry-over from other donors' samples. The V call is TRBV7-8, the J call TRBJ1-2; D not resolved. The CDR3 coding sequence is TGTGCCAGCAGCTTAGGGAACGGATGGACTAACTATGGCTACACCTTC. It translates to CASSLGNGWTNYGYTF. Drawing the rest from reference TRBV7-8 and TRBJ1-2, the complete variable domain is GAGVSQSPRYKVAKRGQDVALRCDPISGHVSLFWYQQALGQGPEFLTYFQNEAQLDKSGLPSDRFFAERPEGSVSTLKIQRTQQEDSAVYLCASSLGNGWTNYGYTFGSGTRLTVV.